Sequencing of this TCR beta chain was carried out in a study of CD8+ T cells in alopecia areata. The CDR3 runs 14 residues. Germline V gives CDR1 LGHNA, CDR2 YNFKEQ. Trimming removed 5 bases from V and 3 bases from J, with 14 bases in between. Sequencing relied on a cDNA template that was reverse transcribed from extracted RNA. The data were produced by immunoSEQ multiplex PCR, yet TCRdb's version contains in-frame clones alone and is incomplete. Of about 210,000 clones listed, 64% are singletons. Treatment denoted: oral pan-JAK inhibitor, 5-10 mg twice daily. This TCR derives from a human donor with alopecia areata. Sequencing used CD4+ T cells sorted from blood, obtained at week 4, from a patient treated with tofacitinib. This chain links TRBV4-2 with TRBJ2-7, with D perhaps being TRBD1 or TRBD2 (5 bases each). CDR3 sequence (DNA): TGTGCCAGCAGCGTTGGGGGATCCGTCTACGAGCAGTACTTC. Amino acid sequence: CASSVGGSVYEQYF.